The present TCR beta chain was sequenced within a study of regulatory T cells in long-lasting Graves disease. Study context: The definition of persistent Graves' disease was over 5 years of antithyroid drugs with positive TSH receptor antibodies.

With 7 bases removed from V and 2 bases from J, the gap between germline ends came to 14 bases. The CDR3 is 14 residues long. Germline lookup yields CDR1 SGHRS and CDR2 YFSETQ. The study's findings and limits: A limited number of samples was an acknowledged limitation. Persistent disease was associated with favored TRBV28 usage and with favored use of TRBJ1-2 and TRBJ2-5. Comparison showed that persistent patients shared more public clonotypes (about 3,000) than new patients (966).

About this clonotype: Its antigen is still unknown.

Time point: persistent/refractory GD, antithyroid drugs over 5 years with positive TRAb. PBMC-derived RNA was used for the TCR library. Combining iRepertoire HTBI primers with Arm-PCR of CDR3 regions, the authors built TCR beta libraries. MiXCR, run by TCRdb on the multiplex PCR reads, gives a single entry per CDR3 protein. Of roughly 470,000 distinct CDR3 sequences in the sample, 20% to 25% are singletons; the top ten hold 7.8%. The V gene is TRBV5-1, the J gene TRBJ2-3, with unresolved D. This clonotype was obtained from a female donor with Graves disease. The sequences come from peripheral blood mononuclear cells (PBMCs), collected when the disease was refractory, from a patient treated with antithyroid drugs. The CDR3 DNA reads TGCGCCAGCGAGAAAGGATCTCACACAGATACGCAGTATTTT. It is translated as CASEKGSHTDTQYF.